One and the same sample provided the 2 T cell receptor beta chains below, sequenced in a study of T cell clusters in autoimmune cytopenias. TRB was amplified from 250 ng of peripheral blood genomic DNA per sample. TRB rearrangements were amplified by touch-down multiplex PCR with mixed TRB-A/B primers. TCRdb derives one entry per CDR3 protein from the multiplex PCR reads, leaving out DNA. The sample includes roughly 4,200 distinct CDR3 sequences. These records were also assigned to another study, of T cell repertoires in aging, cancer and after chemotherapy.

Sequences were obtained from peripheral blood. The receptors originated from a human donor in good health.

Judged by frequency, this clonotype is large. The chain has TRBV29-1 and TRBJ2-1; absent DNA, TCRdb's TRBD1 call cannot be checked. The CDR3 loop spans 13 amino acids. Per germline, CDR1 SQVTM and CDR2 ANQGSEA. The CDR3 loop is CSVGRTGDNEQFF.

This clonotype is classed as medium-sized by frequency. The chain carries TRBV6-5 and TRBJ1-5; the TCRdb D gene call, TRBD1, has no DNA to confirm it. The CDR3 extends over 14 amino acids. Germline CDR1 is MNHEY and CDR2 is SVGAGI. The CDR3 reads CASVGTGGDQPQHF.